The sequence of this TCR beta chain was determined in a study of T-cell reconstitution after alpha-beta-depleted transplantation in children. Notes on this clonotype: Antigen: not known.

General observations from the study: T cells produced anew were the main source of T-cell counts and diversity one year after transplant. High day-60 TCRbeta diversity in some patients came from surviving recipient T cells and thymic progenitors. Several hundred expanded graft clones reportedly gave rise to the alpha-beta T cells present about two months after transplant.

Preparation of the TCRbeta library used unique molecular identifiers. Using its own MiXCR run on the PCR reads, TCRdb lists one record per CDR3 protein. Among 750,000 to 950,000 distinct CDR3 sequences listed, approximately 15% were seen once. The sample was PBMCs, mostly from graft donor cells, taken 360 days after TCRalphabeta/CD19-depleted stem cell transplant. The TCR sequence derives from a male patient younger than 18 who had a stem cell transplant for acute lymphoblastic leukemia, so the T cells may come from the graft donor.

CDR3 nucleotides: TGCGCCAGCAGCCCAGGGGCCCTACAGGGATGGACAGATACGCAGTATTTT. Amino acids: CASSPGALQGWTDTQYF. The chain links TRBV4-1 to TRBJ2-3; perhaps TRBD1 as D (6 bases). V lost 4 bases, J lost 3 bases, and 20 bases lay in between. The germline V gene encodes CDR1 MGHRA and CDR2 YSYEKL. This CDR3 spans 17 amino acids.